These 24 T cell receptor beta chains were sequenced from one sample in a study of regulatory T cells in long-lasting Graves disease. Noted time point: newly diagnosed GD, antithyroid drugs for less than 3 months. Isolated PBMC RNA provided the starting material for the TCR library. According to the study, TCR beta libraries were built with iRepertoire HTBI primers and CDR3-region Arm-PCR. One entry per CDR3 protein, called by TCRdb with MiXCR from the multiplex PCR reads. Of approximately 300,000 distinct CDR3 sequences listed, 15% to 20% are singletons. The sample was peripheral blood mononuclear cells (PBMCs), taken at new diagnosis, from a patient treated with antithyroid drugs. Receptor source: a female donor with Graves disease.

At least ten counts were recorded for this clonotype. The rearrangement links TRBV18 to TRBJ2-1, with 10 bases identical to TRBD2. The V and J ends lost 2 bases and 0 bases, in that order; junction bases with no gene match: 7. The CDR3 runs to 18 residues. Germline V gene sequence: CDR1 KGHSH, CDR2 LQKENI. Written as DNA, the CDR3 is TGTGCCAGCTCACCAGTCCTTAGCGGGGGGAGCTCCTACAATGAGCAGTTCTTC. It yields the protein CASSPVLSGGSSYNEQFF.

This clonotype has ten or more counts. Here the CDR3 reads CSATAESYNEQFF. The CDR3 nucleotides read TGCAGTGCAACAGCGGAATCCTACAATGAGCAGTTCTTC. The rearrangement links TRBV20-1 to TRBJ2-1, with D tentatively TRBD2 (5 bases). V lost 6 bases, J lost 1 base, and 10 bases lay in between. CDR1 and CDR2 (germline): DFQATT, SNEGSKA (reference sequence). This CDR3 comprises 13 residues.

The rearrangement uses TRBV13 and TRBJ2-2, with D perhaps matching TRBD1 (8 bases). This CDR3 has 15 residues. Trimming removed 5 bases from V and 3 bases from J, with 13 bases in between. Germline CDR1 and CDR2: PRHDT and FYEKMQ (reference sequence). The CDR3 DNA is TGTGCCAGCAGCAGGACAGGGAGGGACACCGGGGAGCTGTTTTTT. Amino acid sequence: CASSRTGRDTGELFF.

Of note for this clonotype: Germline is not matched at one junction end, which may reflect a read error. The genes are TRBV12-3 or TRBV12-4 and TRBJ2-1; 9 nucleotides match TRBD1. The CDR3 consists of 17 residues. The CDR3 DNA sequence: TGTGCCGGCAGTTACGGGACAGGGCCCAGCTCCTACAATGAGCAGTTCTTC. Amino acids: CAGSYGTGPSSYNEQFF.

This clonotype was seen repeatedly, ten times or more. The gene calls are TRBV19 and TRBJ2-1; D remains ambiguous. The V end lost 1 base, the J end lost 7 bases, and 8 bases lay between the germline ends. Germline V gene lookup returns CDR1 LNHDA and CDR2 SQIVND (reference sequence). This CDR3 has 13 residues. The CDR3: CASSIGPSNEQFF. The CDR3 DNA follows: TGTGCCAGTAGTATAGGACCGAGTAATGAGCAGTTCTTC.

This clonotype occurred many times. J is TRBJ1-1 and V is TRBV12-3 or TRBV12-4; maybe TRBD1 (5 bases). Trimming stripped 6 bases from V and 1 base from J, with 12 bases between. CDR3 size: 14 residues. Here the CDR3 DNA reads TGTGCCAGCAGGGGGAGGGGTTCGAACACTGAAGCTTTCTTT. Its translation is CASRGRGSNTEAFF.

This clonotype was observed many times. The chain links TRBV7-2 to TRBJ1-2; D ambiguous. Between the trimmed V and J ends, which lost 5 bases and 2 bases, there was a span of 12 bases. Germline V gene data show CDR1 as SGHTA and CDR2 as FQGNSA. This CDR3 contains 14 residues. DNA of the CDR3: TGTGCCAGCAGCAAAGATTCGCGCAACTATGGCTACACCTTC. Translated, it gives CASSKDSRNYGYTF.

This clonotype was counted ten times or more. The chain joins TRBV18 to TRBJ2-7; 9 positions agree with TRBD1. Germline CDR1 is KGHSH and CDR2 is LQKENI. This CDR3 comprises 15 residues. The junction had 2 bases not matched to a gene; V was cut back by 2 bases and J by 0 bases. CDR3: CASSPWDRASYEQYF. For the CDR3, the DNA is TGTGCCAGCTCACCATGGGACAGGGCCTCCTACGAGCAGTACTTC.

Concerning this clonotype: A far more abundant clone sits one base away, making this likely a read error. The chain combines TRBV12-3 or TRBV12-4 with TRBJ2-7; TRBD2 matches at 8 bases. V lost 5 bases, J lost 7 bases, and 7 bases stayed unmatched. The CDR3 has 13 amino acids. CDR3 amino acids: CASSQTSDDEQYF. Here the CDR3 DNA reads TGTGCCAGCAGTCAGACTAGCGACGATGAGCAGTACTTC.

Many counts were recorded for this clonotype. The genes are TRBV20-1 and TRBJ2-1; D may be TRBD1 (6 bases). CDR1 is DFQATT, CDR2 SNEGSKA, per germline (reference sequence). The CDR3 totals 11 residues. The V end lost 2 bases, the J end lost 8 bases, and 7 bases lay between the germline ends. The CDR3 region is CSARRGYEQFF. The CDR3 DNA follows: TGCAGTGCTAGAAGGGGGTATGAGCAGTTCTTC.

This clonotype was seen more than once but under ten times. This chain connects TRBV5-1 to TRBJ2-1, with 8 positions matching TRBD1. With 3 bases clipped from V and 3 bases from J, the junction kept 11 bases outside the gene matches. From germline, CDR1 is SGHRS and CDR2 YFSETQ. This CDR3 spans 17 amino acids. CDR3 in amino acids: CASSSIPDRAIYNEQFF. CDR3 sequence (DNA): TGCGCCAGCAGCTCTATACCGGACAGGGCGATCTACAATGAGCAGTTCTTC.

This clonotype has at least ten counts. The rearrangement links TRBV27 to TRBJ1-6; D uncertain. The CDR3 spans 13 residues. Germline V gene sequence: CDR1 MNHEY, CDR2 SMNVEV (reference sequence). The V end was cut by 3 bases, the J end by 8 bases, with 8 bases between. CDR3: CASSLKLDSPLHF. In nucleotides, the CDR3 is TGTGCCAGCAGTTTGAAGCTCGATTCACCCCTCCACTTT.

V and J are TRBV4-2 and TRBJ2-2; 7 bases match TRBD2. The germline V gene encodes CDR1 LGHNA and CDR2 YNFKEQ. This CDR3 has 15 amino acids. V was clipped by 9 bases and J by 5 bases; unmatched bases: 12. The CDR3 nucleotides read TGTGCCAGTAAAAGCGGGGTTTATGGTACCGGGGAGCTGTTTTTT. Protein: CASKSGVYGTGELFF.

With respect to this clonotype: A far more abundant clone sits one base away, making this likely a read error. The conserved phenylalanine or tryptophan normally closing the CDR3 is absent here, so this likely arose from a read error. The rearrangement uses TRBV6-1 and TRBJ2-5, with 8 bases aligning to TRBD2. This CDR3 comprises 13 residues. Germline V gives CDR1 MNHNS, CDR2 SASEGT. With 11 bases clipped from V and 3 bases from J, the junction kept 8 bases outside the gene matches. The CDR3 loop reads CAGAGGPKETQYS. The CDR3 DNA reads TGTGCCGGGGCGGGAGGACCAAAAGAGACCCAGTACTCC.

A few counts support this clonotype. The chain combines TRBV18 with TRBJ2-1; 10 bases map to TRBD1. Germline trimming cut 4 bases from V and 7 bases from J; bases unmatched to any gene: 7. The CDR3 is made up of 15 amino acids. The germline gives CDR1 KGHSH, CDR2 LQKENI. The CDR3 DNA sequence: TGTGCCAGCTCACATGGACAGGGGGTGCGGAATGAGCAGTTCTTC. Encoded protein: CASSHGQGVRNEQFF.

This clonotype was counted at least ten times. The V call is TRBV5-1, the J call TRBJ2-7, with D possibly being TRBD1 or TRBD2 (5 bases each). CDR1 SGHRS and CDR2 YFSETQ come from the germline V gene. V lost 4 bases to trimming and J lost 7 bases, with 15 bases between them. CDR3 length: 13 residues. The CDR3 DNA reads TGCGCCAGCAGCCAGCAACTAGGGGCAGAGCAGTACTTC. Amino acids: CASSQQLGAEQYF.

This clonotype was recorded many times. V usage is TRBV11-3 and J usage is TRBJ1-5; D ambiguous. Germline-derived CDR1 and CDR2 are SGHNT and YENEEA. V was trimmed by 5 bases and J by 4 bases, leaving 9 bases between them. The CDR3 loop spans 13 amino acids. Written as DNA, the CDR3 is TGTGCCAGCAGCCTCTCGAGAAATCAGCCCCAGCATTTT. Translating it yields CASSLSRNQPQHF.

This clonotype came up many times. V is TRBV12-3 or TRBV12-4 and J is TRBJ2-3; no definite D call. CDR3 length equals 12 residues. The V end lost 5 bases, the J end lost 3 bases, and 6 bases lay between the germline ends. The CDR3 nucleotides are TGTGCCAGCAGTCTTGTTACAGATACGCAGTATTTT. It yields the protein CASSLVTDTQYF.

This clonotype occurred many times. This chain links TRBV14 with TRBJ1-4; D not certain. CDR1 SGHDN and CDR2 FVKESK come from the germline V gene. V was cut by 4 bases and J by 7 bases, with 4 bases left in between. This CDR3 spans 11 amino acids. Here the CDR3 DNA reads TGTGCCAGCAGCCCTGGTGAAAAACTGTTTTTT. Protein sequence: CASSPGEKLFF. The complete variable domain, with remaining parts taken from reference TRBV14 and TRBJ1-4, reads EAGVTQFPSHSVIEKGQTVTLRCDPISGHDNLYWYRRVMGKEIKFLLHFVKESKQDESGMPNNRFLAERTGGTYSTLKVQPAELEDSGVYFCASSPGEKLFFGSGTQLSVL.

This clonotype turned up a few times. This chain connects TRBV19 to TRBJ2-6; D is unresolved. CDR1 and CDR2 from the germline V gene are LNHDA and SQIVND (reference sequence). The length of the CDR3 is 17 residues. The germline V and J ends were trimmed by 10 bases and 1 base, with 20 bases remaining between them. CDR3 amino acids: CATLRTGTWSGANVLTF. The CDR3, as DNA: TGTGCCACCTTAAGGACCGGAACGTGGTCTGGGGCCAACGTCCTGACTTTC.

J is TRBJ2-7 and V is TRBV10-1; 15 bases map to TRBD2. In germline, CDR1 is WNHNN, CDR2 SYGVQD (reference sequence). The V gene end was trimmed by 8 bases and the J gene end by 2 bases; junction bases not matched to a gene: 13. CDR3 length equals 18 residues. CDR3 bases: TGCGCCAGCTCCAAGAGTCGGACTAGCGGGAGGGCCCCCTACGAGCAGTACTTC. Protein: CASSKSRTSGRAPYEQYF.

This clonotype was seen many times. The chain recombines TRBV12-3 or TRBV12-4 with TRBJ2-3; D remains ambiguous. V shed 5 bases and J shed 1 base, with 1 base lying between them. The CDR3 is 11 amino acids. The DNA for the CDR3 is TGTGCCAGCAGTCGCACAGATACGCAGTATTTT. Its translation is CASSRTDTQYF.

This clonotype appeared many times. V and J are TRBV9 and TRBJ2-7; D possibly uses TRBD1 or TRBD2 (5 bases each). CDR1 is SGDLS, CDR2 YYNGEE, per germline. Trimming stripped 2 bases from V and 5 bases from J, with 17 bases between. The CDR3 is 15 residues long. The CDR3 DNA reads TGTGCCAGCAGCGTGGCCGGGGCACCCAGCCACGAGCAGTACTTC. It specifies CASSVAGAPSHEQYF.

This clonotype has a count of ten or more. The V call is TRBV10-3, the J call TRBJ2-7; 7 bases align to TRBD1. The CDR3 sequence is 15 residues long. The V and J ends lost 7 bases and 2 bases, in that order; junction bases with no gene match: 11. Germline CDR1 is ENHRY and CDR2 is SYGVKD. In DNA, the CDR3 is TGTGCCATCACGTCCCGGGACAGACTTCCCTACGAGCAGTACTTC. It codes for CAITSRDRLPYEQYF.